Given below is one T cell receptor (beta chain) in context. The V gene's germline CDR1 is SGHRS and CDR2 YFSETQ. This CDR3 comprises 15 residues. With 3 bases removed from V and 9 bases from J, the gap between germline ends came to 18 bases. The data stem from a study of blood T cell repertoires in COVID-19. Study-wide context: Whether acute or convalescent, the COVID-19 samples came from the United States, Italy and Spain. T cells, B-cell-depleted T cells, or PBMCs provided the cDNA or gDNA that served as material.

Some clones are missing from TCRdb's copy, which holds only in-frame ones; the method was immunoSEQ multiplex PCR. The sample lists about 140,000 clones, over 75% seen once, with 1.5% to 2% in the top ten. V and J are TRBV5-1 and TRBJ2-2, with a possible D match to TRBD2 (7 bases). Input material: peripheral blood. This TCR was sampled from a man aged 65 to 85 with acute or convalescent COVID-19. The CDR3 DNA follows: TGCGCCAGCAGCTCGGGGACTACAGGGATCCGGGAGCTGTTTTTT. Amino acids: CASSSGTTGIRELFF.